What follows describes a single TCR beta chain. Its specificity is unknown. This entry is derived from a study of cytomegalovirus exposure and HLA in healthy donors. Study outcomes and limitations: Under in vitro conditions, three CMV-associated chains were confirmed as specific for CMV antigens. Cytomegalovirus association was listed for approximately 160 TCR beta chains.

This PCR relied on a set of 60 Vbeta primers and 13 Jbeta primers. This table comes from immunoSEQ multiplex PCR, and its TCRdb copy is limited to in-frame clones, with some not included. This sample yields 110,000 or so clones, of which approximately 84% are seen a single time; around 5.1% belongs to the top ten. The sample consisted of PBMCs. This sequence was found in a male donor in good health and CMV-seronegative.

In nucleotides, the CDR3 is TGTGCCAGCAGTGCAGCAGGGGCGTGGGGGGCCAACGTCCTGACTTTC. Its protein product is CASSAAGAWGANVLTF. This chain joins TRBV6-1 and TRBJ2-6; possibly TRBD1 for D (6 bases). Germline V lookup: CDR1 MNHNS, CDR2 SASEGT. V lost 4 bases and J lost 4, with 14 bases in between. This CDR3 comprises 16 residues.